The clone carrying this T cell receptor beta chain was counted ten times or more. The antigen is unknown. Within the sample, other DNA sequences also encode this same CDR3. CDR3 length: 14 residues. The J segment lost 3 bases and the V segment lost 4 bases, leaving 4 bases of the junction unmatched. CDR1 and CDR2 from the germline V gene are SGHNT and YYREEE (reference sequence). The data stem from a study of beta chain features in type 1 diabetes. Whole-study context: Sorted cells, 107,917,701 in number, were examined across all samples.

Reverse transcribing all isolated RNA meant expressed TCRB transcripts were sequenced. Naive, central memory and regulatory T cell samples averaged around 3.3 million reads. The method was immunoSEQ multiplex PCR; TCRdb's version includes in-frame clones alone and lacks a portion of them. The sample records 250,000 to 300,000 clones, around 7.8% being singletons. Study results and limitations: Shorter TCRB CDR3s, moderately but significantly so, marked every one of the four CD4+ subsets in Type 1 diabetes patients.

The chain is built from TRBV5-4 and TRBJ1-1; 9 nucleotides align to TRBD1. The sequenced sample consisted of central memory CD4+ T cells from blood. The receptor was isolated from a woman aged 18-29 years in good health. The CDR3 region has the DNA TGTGCCAGCAGCAGGCGGGACAGGGACACTGAAGCTTTCTTT. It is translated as CASSRRDRDTEAFF.